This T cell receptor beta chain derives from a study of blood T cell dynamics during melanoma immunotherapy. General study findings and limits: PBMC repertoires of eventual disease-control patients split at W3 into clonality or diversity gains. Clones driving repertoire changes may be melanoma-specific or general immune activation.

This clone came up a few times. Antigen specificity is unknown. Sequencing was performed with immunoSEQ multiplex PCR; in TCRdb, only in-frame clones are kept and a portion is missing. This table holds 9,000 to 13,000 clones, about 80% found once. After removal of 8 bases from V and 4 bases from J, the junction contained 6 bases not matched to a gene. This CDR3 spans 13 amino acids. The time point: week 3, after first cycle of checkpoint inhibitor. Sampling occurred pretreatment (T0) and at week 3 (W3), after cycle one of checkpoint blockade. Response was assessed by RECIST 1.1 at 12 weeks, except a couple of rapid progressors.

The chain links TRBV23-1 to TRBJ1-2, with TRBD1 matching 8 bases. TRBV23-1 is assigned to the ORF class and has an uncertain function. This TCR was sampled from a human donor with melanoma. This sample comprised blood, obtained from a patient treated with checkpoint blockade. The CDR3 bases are TGCGCCAGCCGGACAGGGCTGGCCTATGGCTACACCTTC. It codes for CASRTGLAYGYTF.